Presented here are 6 T cell receptor beta chains from one specimen sequenced in a study of blood T cell repertoires in COVID-19. Assay: immunoSEQ multiplex PCR; the TCRdb copy retains only in-frame clones and omits some. Of 220,000 or so clones in the sample, approximately 85% were seen once. The sequencing input was peripheral blood. These receptor sequences come from a woman aged 80 or over with COVID-19, enrolled during active disease.

J is TRBJ1-1 and V is TRBV10-2; TRBD1 matches 7 bases. Trimming took 6 bases from V and 0 from J; bases not matched to a gene: 7. Looked up from germline, CDR1 is WSHSY and CDR2 is SAAADI. The CDR3 spans 15 residues. The CDR3 DNA reads TGCGCCAGCAGATTACAGGGGAGCATGAACACTGAAGCTTTCTTT. Translation: CASRLQGSMNTEAFF.

The V call is TRBV2, the J call TRBJ1-3; D gene unclear. Between the trimmed V and J ends, which lost 7 bases and 4 bases, there was a span of 11 bases. The CDR3 is made up of 13 amino acids. Looked up from germline, CDR1 is SNHLY and CDR2 is FYNNEI. The CDR3 bases are TGTGCCAGCACTATCCAGGCCGGAAACACCATATATTTT. It is translated as CASTIQAGNTIYF.

The chain employs TRBV2 and TRBJ1-2; tentatively, D is TRBD1 (5 bases). Between the trimmed V and J ends, which lost 7 bases and 4 bases, there was a span of 16 bases. The CDR3 totals 14 residues. Germline CDR1 and CDR2: SNHLY and FYNNEI. CDR3 bases: TGTGCCAGCATCGGAGGGGCAGGGTCCTATGGCTACACCTTC. It specifies CASIGGAGSYGYTF.

The rearrangement joins TRBV18 to TRBJ2-3, with 7 bases identical to TRBD2. This CDR3 has 15 residues. V was clipped by 6 bases and J by 6 bases; unmatched bases: 12. The V gene's germline CDR1 is KGHSH and CDR2 LQKENI. CDR3 nucleotides: TGTGCCAGCTCTCTTGGGACTACACAGTACGATACGCAGTATTTT. Its translation is CASSLGTTQYDTQYF.

This clone has a single count. The CDR3 DNA follows: TGTGCCAGCAGTGAGACAGGCCTATATGGCTACACCTTC. This gives the protein CASSETGLYGYTF. The rearrangement links TRBV6-1 to TRBJ1-2; a possible D gene is TRBD1 (6 bases). The CDR3 spans 13 residues. Germline-derived CDR1 and CDR2 are MNHNS and SASEGT. Deletions cut 3 bases from V and 5 bases from J, with 10 bases between.

The chain couples TRBV5-1 to TRBJ2-5, with 7 bases identical to TRBD2. From germline, CDR1 is SGHRS and CDR2 YFSETQ. V gave up 0 bases and J gave up 7 bases; unmatched junction bases: 6. CDR3 length: 14 amino acids. This CDR3 is CASSLDSGVPTQYF. For the CDR3, the DNA is TGCGCCAGCAGCTTGGACAGCGGGGTACCGACCCAGTACTTC.